The next 13 T cell receptor beta chains were all read from a single sample in a study of beta chain features in type 1 diabetes. Isolated RNA was reverse transcribed in full, so expressed TCRB transcripts were sequenced. Some clones are missing from TCRdb's copy, which holds only in-frame ones; the method was immunoSEQ multiplex PCR. Of around 430,000 clones listed, 30% are singletons. Sequenced material: naive CD4+ T cells from blood. The receptor set was obtained from a man between 18 and 35 years old in good health.

Points on this clone: This specimen includes other DNA sequences encoding the same CDR3. The chain couples TRBV7-2 to TRBJ2-3; D is unclear. Germline V gene lookup returns CDR1 SGHTA and CDR2 FQGNSA. The CDR3 sequence is 13 residues long. Between the trimmed V and J ends, which lost 6 bases and 3 bases, there was a span of 10 bases. The CDR3 DNA follows: TGTGCCAGCAGTCTCGGGCGGACAGATACGCAGTATTTT. Translation: CASSLGRTDTQYF.

The genes are TRBV28 and TRBJ2-1; TRBD2 aligns across 14 bases. Unmatched junction bases numbered 2, after V lost 6 bases and J lost 7 bases. This CDR3 is built from 14 residues. CDR1 is MDHEN, CDR2 SYDVKM, per germline. Written as DNA, the CDR3 is TGTGCCAGCAGGGGACTAGCGGGAGCAAATGAGCAGTTCTTC. It is translated as CASRGLAGANEQFF.

The genes are TRBV15 and TRBJ2-1; 10 bases match TRBD2. This CDR3 contains 16 residues. V gave up 1 base and J gave up 3 bases; unmatched junction bases: 3. CDR1 LNHNV and CDR2 YYDKDF come from the germline V gene (reference sequence). The CDR3 DNA follows: TGTGCCACCAGCAGAGGTCGGACTAGCGGCTACAATGAGCAGTTCTTC. Protein sequence: CATSRGRTSGYNEQFF. The whole variable domain, remainder taken from reference TRBV15 and TRBJ2-1, is DAMVIQNPRYQVTQFGKPVTLSCSQTLNHNVMYWYQQKSSQAPKLLFHYYDKDFNNEADTPDNFQSRRPNTSFCFLDIRSPGLGDTAMYLCATSRGRTSGYNEQFFGPGTRLTVL.

This clone was observed a few times. This chain uses TRBV29-1 with TRBJ2-1; 9 nucleotides match TRBD2. The germline V gene encodes CDR1 SQVTM and CDR2 ANQGSEA. This CDR3 is built from 12 residues. Germline trimming cut 6 bases from V and 6 bases from J; bases unmatched to any gene: 3. The CDR3 protein is CSVTSGTNEQFF. The CDR3 DNA is TGCAGCGTGACTAGCGGAACCAATGAGCAGTTCTTC.

The chain joins TRBV29-1 to TRBJ2-1, with TRBD2 matching 9 bases. The CDR3 runs 14 residues. Germline-derived CDR1 and CDR2 are SQVTM and ANQGSEA. The J segment lost 2 bases and the V segment lost 3 bases, leaving 2 bases of the junction unmatched. The CDR3 reads CSVDGGGAYNEQFF. The CDR3 DNA reads as TGCAGCGTTGATGGCGGGGGGGCCTACAATGAGCAGTTCTTC.

With regard to this clone: In the same sample, other DNA sequences code for this CDR3. The rearrangement uses TRBV5-1 and TRBJ2-5; D ambiguous. Trimming left V 0 bases short and J 2 bases short, with 5 bases between. The CDR3 has 13 residues. Germline lookup yields CDR1 SGHRS and CDR2 YFSETQ. The CDR3 bases are TGCGCCAGCAGCTTGGGTCAACAAGAGACCCAGTACTTC. Translation: CASSLGQQETQYF.

The genes are TRBV18 and TRBJ2-3; D possibly corresponds to TRBD2 (6 bases). The CDR3 has 15 amino acids. The V and J ends lost 3 bases and 2 bases respectively, with 12 bases between them. Per the germline V gene, CDR1 is KGHSH and CDR2 is LQKENI. CDR3 in amino acids: CASSPSPGATDTQYF. CDR3 nucleotide sequence: TGTGCCAGCTCACCTAGCCCGGGAGCCACAGATACGCAGTATTTT.

This clone was seen more than once but under ten times. The genes are TRBV4-2 and TRBJ2-4; TRBD1 matches at 9 bases. The germline V gene has CDR1 LGHNA and CDR2 YNFKEQ. This CDR3 contains 16 residues. V shed 8 bases, J shed 7 bases, and the junction held 15 bases outside the gene matches. DNA of the CDR3: TGTGCCAGCGACCAAGGAAGTAGGACAGGGGTTAACATTCAGTACTTC. Encoded protein: CASDQGSRTGVNIQYF.

J is TRBJ2-3 and V is TRBV30, with D hard to call. Germline values: CDR1 GTSNPN, CDR2 SVGIG (reference sequence). Trimming left V 4 bases short and J 6 bases short, with 17 bases between. The CDR3 contains 14 residues. In nucleotides, the CDR3 is TGTGCCTGGATGGAGCGCCTGGAGATTGATACGCAGTATTTT. It yields the protein CAWMERLEIDTQYF.

J is TRBJ2-1 and V is TRBV2; TRBD2 matches 10 bases. Germline assignment: CDR1 SNHLY and CDR2 FYNNEI. The CDR3 is 13 amino acids. With V trimmed by 7 bases and J by 8 bases, 5 bases remained unmatched. The CDR3: CASTGLAGDEQFF. Here the CDR3 DNA reads TGTGCCAGCACCGGGCTAGCGGGAGATGAGCAGTTCTTC.

The chain has TRBV6-5 and TRBJ2-3; 9 bases are a match to TRBD1. Germline assignment: CDR1 MNHEY and CDR2 SVGAGI. This CDR3 is built from 16 residues. V lost 0 bases and J lost 4; bases outside the gene matches: 5. CDR3 bases: TGTGCCAGCAGTTACTCCGGACAGGGGAGAGCAGATACGCAGTATTTT. Encoded protein: CASSYSGQGRADTQYF.

This clone was picked up a small number of times. This chain links TRBV2 with TRBJ2-3, with 8 bases that match TRBD2. Per germline, CDR1 SNHLY and CDR2 FYNNEI. CDR3 length: 15 amino acids. The V and J ends lost 6 bases and 1 base, in that order; junction bases with no gene match: 6. Written as DNA, the CDR3 is TGTGCCAGCAGAGAGGGACTAGGTGGCACAGATACGCAGTATTTT. This sequence encodes CASREGLGGTDTQYF.

J is TRBJ1-2 and V is TRBV7-9; TRBD1 might be the D (5 bases). CDR1 is SEHNR and CDR2 is FQNEAQ in the germline V gene (reference sequence). The CDR3 loop spans 12 amino acids. Trimming took off 2 bases at V and 5 bases at J, with 6 bases between the two ends. The CDR3, as DNA: TGTGCCAGCAGCTTACCAGGGTATGGCTACACCTTC. This sequence encodes CASSLPGYGYTF. The variable domain in full, completed from reference TRBV7-9 and TRBJ1-2, reads DTGVSQNPRHKITKRGQNVTFRCDPISEHNRLYWYRQTLGQGPEFLTYFQNEAQLEKSRLLSDRFSAERPKGSFSTLEIQRTEQGDSAMYLCASSLPGYGYTFGSGTRLTVV.